The 7 T cell receptor beta chains listed next were all sequenced from one sample in a study of beta chain features in type 1 diabetes. Reverse transcribing all isolated RNA meant expressed TCRB transcripts were sequenced. Some clones are missing from TCRdb's copy, which holds only in-frame ones; the method was immunoSEQ multiplex PCR. Of 850,000 to 900,000 clones in the sample, roughly 16% were seen once. The source material was naive CD4+ T cells from blood. These receptors originate from a woman aged 18 to 35 in good health.

This clone was seen a few times. The identical CDR3 is also encoded by other nucleotide sequences in the sample. V gene TRBV7-9 combines with J gene TRBJ2-3, with D possibly being TRBD1 (6 bases). Trimming took off 5 bases at V and 6 bases at J, with 9 bases between the two ends. Germline V gives CDR1 SEHNR, CDR2 FQNEAQ (reference sequence). The CDR3 spans 12 residues. Written as DNA, the CDR3 is TGTGCCAGCAGCCTGCAGGGGGATACGCAGTATTTT. Translation gives CASSLQGDTQYF.

In this sample, this clone turned up a few times. Written as DNA, the CDR3 is TGTGCCAGCTCACCACGGGGCGGGCTAGCGGGAAACAATGAGCAGTTCTTC. This sequence encodes CASSPRGGLAGNNEQFF. The chain links TRBV18 to TRBJ2-1, with 9 bases that match TRBD2. The length of the CDR3 is 17 residues. V lost 1 base to trimming and J lost 5 bases; unmatched junction nucleotides: 9. CDR1 is KGHSH, CDR2 LQKENI, per germline.

V usage is TRBV28 and J usage is TRBJ2-1, with a possible D match to TRBD2 (5 bases). Per the germline V gene, CDR1 is MDHEN and CDR2 is SYDVKM. The CDR3 has 14 amino acids. V lost 3 bases and J lost 8, with 14 bases in between. This CDR3 is CASSLRAPRYEQFF. CDR3 sequence (DNA): TGTGCCAGCAGTTTGAGGGCCCCTAGGTATGAGCAGTTCTTC.

This clone came up a few times. The chain recombines TRBV5-6 with TRBJ2-3, with D hard to call. The germline gives CDR1 SGHDT, CDR2 YYEEEE. The CDR3 runs 15 residues. V lost 1 base to trimming and J lost 2 bases, with 11 bases between them. The CDR3 sequence: CASSLRFPITDTQYF. The CDR3 DNA follows: TGTGCCAGCAGCTTGCGGTTCCCAATCACAGATACGCAGTATTTT.

The genes are TRBV4-3 and TRBJ2-1; possible D gene TRBD2, 5 bases. The CDR3 has 15 residues. Germline V lookup: CDR1 LGHNA, CDR2 YSLEER. Between the trimmed V and J ends, which lost 2 bases and 3 bases, there was a span of 11 bases. The chain's CDR3 is CASSQTRRDYNEQFF. The CDR3 DNA follows: TGCGCCAGCAGCCAAACTCGACGGGACTACAATGAGCAGTTCTTC.

V is TRBV19 and J is TRBJ1-5; possibly TRBD1 for D (5 bases). Germline V CDR1 and CDR2: LNHDA, SQIVND (reference sequence). V gave up 9 bases and J gave up 7 bases, with 16 bases separating them. This CDR3 is built from 13 residues. The CDR3 region is CASLPGRGQPQHF. The CDR3 nucleotides are TGTGCCAGCCTCCCAGGGCGAGGGCAGCCCCAGCATTTT.

The CDR3 reads CASSYRQGTSTDTQYF. The DNA for the CDR3 is TGTGCCAGCAGCTATAGACAGGGTACAAGCACAGATACGCAGTATTTT. The V gene is TRBV7-2, the J gene TRBJ2-3, with 7 bases lining up with TRBD1. CDR1 is SGHTA and CDR2 is FQGNSA in the germline V gene. The J segment lost 0 bases and the V segment lost 4 bases, leaving 7 bases of the junction unmatched. The CDR3 contains 16 residues.